The rows below give T cell receptor beta chains drawn from one sample of a study of beta chain features in type 1 diabetes. The assay was immunoSEQ multiplex PCR, and TCRdb's table has in-frame clones only and misses some. The data contain about 120,000 clones, about a sixth of them singletons. The specimen was central memory CD4+ T cells from blood. These receptors were obtained from a man aged 30-40 years with type 1 diabetes. Each CDR3 is given with its conserved first and last residue. D genes are given only for firm matches. Size is stated for part of the rows, as once, few or many counts, or as a class when the clone is expanded.

d_gene: TRBD2
v_gene: TRBV7-9
abundance: -
j_gene: TRBJ2-4
CDR3aa: CASSLNSGVYIQYF
CDR3nt: TGTGCCAGCAGCCTCAACAGCGGGGTTTACATTCAGTACTTC

d_gene: -
v_gene: TRBV13
abundance: -
j_gene: TRBJ2-7
CDR3aa: CASSAVGGGGPYEQYF
CDR3nt: TGTGCCAGCAGCGCCGTAGGGGGAGGGGGACCCTACGAGCAGTACTTC

d_gene: TRBD1
v_gene: TRBV11-2
abundance: -
j_gene: TRBJ1-1
CDR3aa: CASSPRQGRNTEAFF
CDR3nt: TGTGCCAGCAGCCCTCGACAGGGCCGAAACACTGAAGCTTTCTTT

d_gene: -
v_gene: TRBV5-1
abundance: few
j_gene: TRBJ2-3
CDR3aa: CASGAGGPGDTQYF
CDR3nt: TGCGCCAGCGGGGCCGGGGGGCCTGGAGATACGCAGTATTTT

d_gene: TRBD1
v_gene: TRBV5-1
abundance: -
j_gene: TRBJ1-1
CDR3aa: CASSLGQGESEAFF
CDR3nt: TGCGCCAGCAGCCTGGGACAGGGGGAGAGTGAAGCTTTCTTT

d_gene: -
v_gene: TRBV2
abundance: -
j_gene: TRBJ2-1
CDR3aa: CASSENIQDEQFF
CDR3nt: TGTGCCAGCAGTGAGAACATTCAGGATGAGCAGTTCTTC

d_gene: TRBD1
v_gene: TRBV7-2
abundance: many
j_gene: TRBJ2-5
CDR3aa: CASSVQGGETQYF
CDR3nt: TGTGCCAGCAGCGTACAGGGGGGAGAGACCCAGTACTTC

d_gene: -
v_gene: TRBV4-3
abundance: -
j_gene: TRBJ1-2
CDR3aa: CASSQSRASRGYTF
CDR3nt: TGCGCCAGCAGCCAAAGCAGGGCCTCGAGGGGCTACACCTTC

d_gene: -
v_gene: TRBV7-2
abundance: few
j_gene: TRBJ2-3
CDR3aa: CASSNRGDTQYF
CDR3nt: TGTGCCAGCAGCAACCGGGGGGATACGCAGTATTTT

d_gene: TRBD1
v_gene: TRBV19
abundance: few
j_gene: TRBJ1-5
CDR3aa: CASSGLRQGDQPQHF
CDR3nt: TGTGCCAGTAGTGGCTTGAGACAGGGGGATCAGCCCCAGCATTTT

d_gene: TRBD1
v_gene: TRBV12-5
abundance: -
j_gene: TRBJ1-5
CDR3aa: CASGLQGGPGQPQHF
CDR3nt: TGTGCTAGTGGACTTCAGGGGGGACCAGGTCAGCCCCAGCATTTT

d_gene: TRBD1
v_gene: TRBV30
abundance: few
j_gene: TRBJ1-2
CDR3aa: CATIPQGGGYTF
CDR3nt: TGTGCGACGATACCACAGGGGGGGGGCTACACCTTC

d_gene: -
v_gene: TRBV29-1
abundance: -
j_gene: TRBJ1-2
CDR3aa: CSVSGTGTGNYGYTF
CDR3nt: TGCAGCGTTTCCGGGACCGGGACGGGGAACTATGGCTACACCTTC

d_gene: TRBD2
v_gene: TRBV14
abundance: -
j_gene: TRBJ2-3
CDR3aa: CASSGLAVFGGTQYF
CDR3nt: TGTGCCAGCAGCGGACTAGCGGTGTTCGGGGGTACGCAGTATTTT

d_gene: -
v_gene: TRBV5-1
abundance: few
j_gene: TRBJ2-3
CDR3aa: CASSLMGSADTQYF
CDR3nt: TGCGCCAGCAGCCTGATGGGGAGCGCAGATACGCAGTATTTT

d_gene: -
v_gene: TRBV27
abundance: few
j_gene: TRBJ2-7
CDR3aa: CASSLGPEGHTYEQYF
CDR3nt: TGTGCCAGCAGTTTAGGGCCGGAAGGACACACCTACGAGCAGTACTTC